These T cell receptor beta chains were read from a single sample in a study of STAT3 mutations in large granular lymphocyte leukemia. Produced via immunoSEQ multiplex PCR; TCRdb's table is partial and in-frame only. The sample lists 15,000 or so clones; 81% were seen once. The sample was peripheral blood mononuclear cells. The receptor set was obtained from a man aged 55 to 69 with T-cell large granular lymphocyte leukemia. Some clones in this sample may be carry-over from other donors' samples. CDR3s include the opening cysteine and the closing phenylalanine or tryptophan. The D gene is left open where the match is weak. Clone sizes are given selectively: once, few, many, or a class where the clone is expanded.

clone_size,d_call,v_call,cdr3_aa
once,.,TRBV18,CASQGERGQYF
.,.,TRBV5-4,CASSGTRVSSGANVLTF
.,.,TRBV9,CASSPDFSSYEQYF
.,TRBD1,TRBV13,CASSLRGPGVGPDTQYF
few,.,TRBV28,CASSLRLYGYTF
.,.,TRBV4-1,CASRGAVNYGYTF
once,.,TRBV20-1,CSARLVNEQYF
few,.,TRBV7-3,CASSLGGSTGELFF
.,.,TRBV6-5,CASSYSDFPQYF
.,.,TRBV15,CATSSQKGRPYEQYF
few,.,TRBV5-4,CASSHAGSRVGTEAFF
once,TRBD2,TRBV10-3,CAISESWTSGTSTDTQYF
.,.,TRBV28,CASSRYMETYEQYF
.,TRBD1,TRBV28,CASSPVGQSYSSYEQYF
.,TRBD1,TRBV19,CASSFDRGARAQHF
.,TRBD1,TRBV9,CASSVTDRVNEQYF
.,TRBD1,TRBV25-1,CASREAGGSTEAFF
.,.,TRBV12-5,CASGLVRGRGYTEAFF
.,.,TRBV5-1,CASSPLPGGTYEQYF
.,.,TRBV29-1,CSGYSQGIYGYTF
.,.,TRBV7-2,CASSLMRGEYGYTF
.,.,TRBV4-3,CASSQANYGYTF
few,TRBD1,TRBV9,CASSVGIGTGNTGELFF
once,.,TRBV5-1,CASSRLNLTDSDLIDTQYF